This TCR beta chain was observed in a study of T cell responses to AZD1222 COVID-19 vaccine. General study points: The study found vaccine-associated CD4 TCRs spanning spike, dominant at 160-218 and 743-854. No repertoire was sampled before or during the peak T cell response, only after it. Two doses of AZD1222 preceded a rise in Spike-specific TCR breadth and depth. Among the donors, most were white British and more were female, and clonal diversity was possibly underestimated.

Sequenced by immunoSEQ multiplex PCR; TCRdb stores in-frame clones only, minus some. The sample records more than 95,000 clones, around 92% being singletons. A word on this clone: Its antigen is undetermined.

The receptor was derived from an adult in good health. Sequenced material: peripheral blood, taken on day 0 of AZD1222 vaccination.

CDR3 in amino acids: CASSRASSYNEQFF. The CDR3 DNA sequence: TGTGCCAGTAGTAGGGCAAGCTCCTACAATGAGCAGTTCTTC. This chain uses TRBV19 with TRBJ2-1; D gene uncertain. This CDR3 spans 14 amino acids. Germline V CDR1 and CDR2: LNHDA, SQIVND (reference sequence). V shed 4 bases and J shed 0 bases, with 7 bases lying between them.